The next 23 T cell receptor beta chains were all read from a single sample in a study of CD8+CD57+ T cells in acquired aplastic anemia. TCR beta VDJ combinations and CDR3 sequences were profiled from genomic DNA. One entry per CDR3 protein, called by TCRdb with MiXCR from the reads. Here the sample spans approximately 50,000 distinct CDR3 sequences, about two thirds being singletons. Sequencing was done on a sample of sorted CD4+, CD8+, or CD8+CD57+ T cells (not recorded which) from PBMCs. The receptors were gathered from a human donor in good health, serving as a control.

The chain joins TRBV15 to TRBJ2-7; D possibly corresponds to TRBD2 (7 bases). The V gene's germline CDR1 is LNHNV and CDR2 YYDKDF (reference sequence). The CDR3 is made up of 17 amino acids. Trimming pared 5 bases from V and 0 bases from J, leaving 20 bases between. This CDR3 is CATSGGGRLTSSYEQYF. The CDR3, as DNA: TGTGCCACCAGCGGGGGGGGGCGACTCACCAGCTCCTACGAGCAGTACTTC.

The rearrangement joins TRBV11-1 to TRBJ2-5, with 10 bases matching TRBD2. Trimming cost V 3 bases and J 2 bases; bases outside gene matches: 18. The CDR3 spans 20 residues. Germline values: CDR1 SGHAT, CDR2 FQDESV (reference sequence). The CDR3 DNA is TGTGCCAGCAGCTTCGAATCCTCACTAGCGGGGAGGGGGGATCAAGAGACCCAGTACTTC. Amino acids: CASSFESSLAGRGDQETQYF.

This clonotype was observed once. The CDR3 protein is CASSSETGTETGEQYF. The CDR3, as DNA: TGTGCCAGCAGCTCTGAGACCGGGACAGAAACGGGTGAGCAGTACTTC. This chain joins TRBV9 and TRBJ2-7; the match to TRBD1 covers 7 bases. CDR1 is SGDLS, CDR2 YYNGEE, per germline. The CDR3 is made up of 16 amino acids. Trimming removed 4 bases from V and 7 bases from J; junction bases left unmatched: 17.

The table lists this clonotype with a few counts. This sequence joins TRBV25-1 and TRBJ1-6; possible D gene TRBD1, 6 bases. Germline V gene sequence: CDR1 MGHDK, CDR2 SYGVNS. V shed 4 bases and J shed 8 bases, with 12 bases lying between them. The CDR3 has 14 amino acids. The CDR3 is CASSATGSDSPLHF. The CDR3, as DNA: TGTGCCAGCAGTGCTACAGGGTCTGATTCACCCCTCCACTTT.

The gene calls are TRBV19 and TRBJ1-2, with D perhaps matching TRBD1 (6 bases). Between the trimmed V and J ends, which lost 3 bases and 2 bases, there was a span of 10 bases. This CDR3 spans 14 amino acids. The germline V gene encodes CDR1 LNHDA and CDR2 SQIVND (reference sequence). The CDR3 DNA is TGTGCCAGTAGTATGGACAGATTAAACTATGGCTACACCTTC. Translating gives CASSMDRLNYGYTF.

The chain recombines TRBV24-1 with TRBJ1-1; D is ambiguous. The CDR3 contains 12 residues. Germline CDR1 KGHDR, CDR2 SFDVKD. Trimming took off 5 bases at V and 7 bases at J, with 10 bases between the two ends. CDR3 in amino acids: CATSASGFEAFF. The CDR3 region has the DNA TGTGCCACCAGTGCCTCGGGGTTTGAAGCTTTCTTT.

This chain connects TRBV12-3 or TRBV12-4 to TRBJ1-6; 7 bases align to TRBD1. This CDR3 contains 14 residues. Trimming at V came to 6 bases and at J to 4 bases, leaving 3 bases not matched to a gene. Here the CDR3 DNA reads TGTGCCAGCAGATCGGGACAGTATAATTCACCCCTCCACTTT. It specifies CASRSGQYNSPLHF.

CDR3 amino acids: CAIRNNSYEQYF. DNA of the CDR3: TGTGCCATCAGAAACAACTCCTACGAGCAGTACTTC. The chain uses TRBV10-3 and TRBJ2-7; D is undetermined. Trimming left V 6 bases short and J 0 bases short, with 6 bases between. Germline V gene lookup returns CDR1 ENHRY and CDR2 SYGVKD. This CDR3 has 12 amino acids.

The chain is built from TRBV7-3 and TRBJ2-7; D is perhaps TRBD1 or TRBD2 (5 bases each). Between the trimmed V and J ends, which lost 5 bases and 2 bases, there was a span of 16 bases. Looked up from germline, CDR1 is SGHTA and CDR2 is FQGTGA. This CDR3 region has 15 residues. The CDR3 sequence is CASSAPGTGAYEQYF. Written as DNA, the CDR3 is TGTGCCAGCAGCGCACCCGGGACGGGTGCCTACGAGCAGTACTTC.

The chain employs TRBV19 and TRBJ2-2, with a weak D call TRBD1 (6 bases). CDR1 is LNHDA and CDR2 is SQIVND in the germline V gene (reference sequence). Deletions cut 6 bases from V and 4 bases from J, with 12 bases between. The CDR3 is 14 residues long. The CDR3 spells CASRNRETTGELFF. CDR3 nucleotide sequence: TGTGCCAGTAGGAACAGGGAAACCACCGGGGAGCTGTTTTTT.

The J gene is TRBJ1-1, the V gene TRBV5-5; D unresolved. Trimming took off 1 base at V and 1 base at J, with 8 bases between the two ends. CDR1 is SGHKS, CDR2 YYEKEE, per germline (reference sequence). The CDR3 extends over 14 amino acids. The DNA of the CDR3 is TGTGCCAGCAGCTTGAGGCAGGAGAACACTGAAGCTTTCTTT. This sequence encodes CASSLRQENTEAFF.

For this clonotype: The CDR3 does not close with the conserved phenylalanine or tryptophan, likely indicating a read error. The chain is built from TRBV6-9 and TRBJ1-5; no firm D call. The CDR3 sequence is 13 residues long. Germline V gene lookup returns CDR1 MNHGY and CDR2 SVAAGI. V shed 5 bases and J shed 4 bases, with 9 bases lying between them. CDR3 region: CASSNGENQPQHS. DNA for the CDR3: TGTGCCAGCAGTAATGGGGAGAATCAGCCCCAGCATTCT.

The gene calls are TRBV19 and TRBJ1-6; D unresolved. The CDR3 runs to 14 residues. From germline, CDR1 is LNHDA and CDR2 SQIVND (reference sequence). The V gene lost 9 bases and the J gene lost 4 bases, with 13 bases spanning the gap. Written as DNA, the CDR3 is TGTGCCAGGGCCAGAGTCCTTTATAATTCACCCCTCCACTTT. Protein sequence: CARARVLYNSPLHF.

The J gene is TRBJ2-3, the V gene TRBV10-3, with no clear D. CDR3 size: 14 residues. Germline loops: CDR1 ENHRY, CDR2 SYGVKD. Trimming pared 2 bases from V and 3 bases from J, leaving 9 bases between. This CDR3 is CAISETPQTDTQYF. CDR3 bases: TGTGCCATCAGTGAGACCCCCCAGACAGATACGCAGTATTTT.

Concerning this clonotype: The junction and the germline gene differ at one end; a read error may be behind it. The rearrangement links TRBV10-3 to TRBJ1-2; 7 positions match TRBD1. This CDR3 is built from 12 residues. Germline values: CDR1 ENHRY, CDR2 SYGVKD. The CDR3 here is CAISEPQLGTAF. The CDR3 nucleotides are TGTGCCATCAGTGAGCCCCAGTTAGGGACAGCCTTC.

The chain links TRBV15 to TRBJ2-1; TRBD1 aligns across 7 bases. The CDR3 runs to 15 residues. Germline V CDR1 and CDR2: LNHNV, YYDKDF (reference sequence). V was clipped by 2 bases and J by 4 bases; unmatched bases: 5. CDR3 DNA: TGTGCCACCAGCAGAAAAGGGACAGCTTACAATGAGCAGTTCTTC. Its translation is CATSRKGTAYNEQFF.

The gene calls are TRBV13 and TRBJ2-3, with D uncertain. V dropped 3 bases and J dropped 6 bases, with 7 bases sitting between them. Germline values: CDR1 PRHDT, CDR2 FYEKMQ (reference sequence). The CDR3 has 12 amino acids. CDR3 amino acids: CASSFNWDTQYF. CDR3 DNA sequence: TGTGCCAGCAGCTTCAACTGGGATACGCAGTATTTT.

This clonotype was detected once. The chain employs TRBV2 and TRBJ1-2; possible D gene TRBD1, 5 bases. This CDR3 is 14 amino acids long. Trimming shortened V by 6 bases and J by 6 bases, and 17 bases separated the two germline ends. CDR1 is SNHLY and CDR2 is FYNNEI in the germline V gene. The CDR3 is CASRNGTARHGYTF. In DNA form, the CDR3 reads TGTGCCAGCAGAAACGGGACTGCGAGGCATGGCTACACCTTC. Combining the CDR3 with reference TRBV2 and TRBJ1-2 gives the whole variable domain EPEVTQTPSHQVTQMGQEVILRCVPISNHLYFYWYRQILGQKVEFLVSFYNNEISEKSEIFDDQFSVERPDGSNFTLKIRSTKLEDSAMYFCASRNGTARHGYTFGSGTRLTVV.

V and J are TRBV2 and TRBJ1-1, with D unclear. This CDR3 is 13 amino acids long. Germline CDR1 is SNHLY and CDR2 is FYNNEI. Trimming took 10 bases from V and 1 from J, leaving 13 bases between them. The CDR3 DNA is TGTGCCATCAGCCCGGACTGGAACACTGAAGCTTTCTTT. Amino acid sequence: CAISPDWNTEAFF.

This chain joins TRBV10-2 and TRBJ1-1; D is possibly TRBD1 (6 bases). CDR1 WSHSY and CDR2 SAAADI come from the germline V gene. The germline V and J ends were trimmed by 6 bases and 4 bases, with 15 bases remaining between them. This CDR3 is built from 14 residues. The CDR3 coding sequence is TGCGCCAGCAGGATCGCGGAGGGGGGCACTGAAGCTTTCTTT. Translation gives CASRIAEGGTEAFF.

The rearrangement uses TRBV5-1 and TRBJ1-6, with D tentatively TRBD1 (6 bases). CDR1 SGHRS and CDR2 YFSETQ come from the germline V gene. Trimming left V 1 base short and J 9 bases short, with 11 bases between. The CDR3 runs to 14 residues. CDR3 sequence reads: CASSLTTGSSPLHF. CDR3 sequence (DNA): TGCGCCAGCAGCTTGACTACAGGGAGTTCACCCCTCCACTTT.

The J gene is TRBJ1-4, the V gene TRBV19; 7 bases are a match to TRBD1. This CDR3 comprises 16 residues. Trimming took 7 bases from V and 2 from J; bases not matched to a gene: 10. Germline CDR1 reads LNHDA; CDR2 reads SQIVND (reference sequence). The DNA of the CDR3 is TGTGCCAGTAAAGACAGGGCGAGAGCCACTAATGAAAAACTGTTTTTT. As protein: CASKDRARATNEKLFF.

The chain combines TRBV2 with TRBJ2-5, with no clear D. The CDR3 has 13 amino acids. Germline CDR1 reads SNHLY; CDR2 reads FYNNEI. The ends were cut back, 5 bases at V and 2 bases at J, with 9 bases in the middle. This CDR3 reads CASSTGRQETQYF. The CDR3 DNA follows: TGTGCCAGCAGTACCGGTCGACAAGAGACCCAGTACTTC.